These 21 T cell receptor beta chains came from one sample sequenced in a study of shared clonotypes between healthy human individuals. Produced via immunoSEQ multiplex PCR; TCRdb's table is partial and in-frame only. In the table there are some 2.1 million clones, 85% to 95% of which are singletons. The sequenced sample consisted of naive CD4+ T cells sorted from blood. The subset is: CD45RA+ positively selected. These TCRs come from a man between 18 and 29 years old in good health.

CDR3 in amino acids: CASSPRLAGGPSTGELFF. CDR3 sequence (DNA): TGTGCCAGCTCACCAAGACTAGCGGGAGGGCCTTCCACCGGGGAGCTGTTTTTT. The V and J genes are TRBV18 and TRBJ2-2; 14 nucleotides line up with TRBD2. Germline V gene sequence: CDR1 KGHSH, CDR2 LQKENI. J lost 4 bases, V lost 2 bases, and 6 bases had no gene match. The CDR3 is 18 residues long.

The CDR3: CASSFTVSYEQYF. The CDR3 DNA reads as TGTGCCAGCAGTTTCACAGTCTCCTACGAGCAGTACTTC. V is TRBV28 and J is TRBJ2-7, with D unclear. V shed 3 bases and J shed 0 bases, with 6 bases lying between them. The CDR3 contains 13 residues. Per the germline V gene, CDR1 is MDHEN and CDR2 is SYDVKM.

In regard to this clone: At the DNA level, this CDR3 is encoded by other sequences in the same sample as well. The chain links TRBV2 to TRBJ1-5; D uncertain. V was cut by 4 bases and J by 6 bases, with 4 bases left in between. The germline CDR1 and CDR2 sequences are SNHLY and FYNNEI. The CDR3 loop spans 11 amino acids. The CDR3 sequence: CASSVGQPQHF. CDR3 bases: TGTGCCAGCAGTGTAGGTCAGCCCCAGCATTTT.

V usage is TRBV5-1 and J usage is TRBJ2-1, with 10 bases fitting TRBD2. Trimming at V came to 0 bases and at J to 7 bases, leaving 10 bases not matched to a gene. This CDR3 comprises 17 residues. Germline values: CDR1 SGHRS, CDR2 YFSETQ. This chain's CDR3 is CASSLAEAGGPKNEQFF. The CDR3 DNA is TGCGCCAGCAGCTTGGCCGAAGCGGGAGGGCCTAAAAATGAGCAGTTCTTC. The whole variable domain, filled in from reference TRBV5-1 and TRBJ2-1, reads KAGVTQTPRYLIKTRGQQVTLSCSPISGHRSVSWYQQTPGQGLQFLFEYFSETQRNKGNFPGRFSGRQFSNSRSEMNVSTLELGDSALYLCASSLAEAGGPKNEQFFGPGTRLTVL.

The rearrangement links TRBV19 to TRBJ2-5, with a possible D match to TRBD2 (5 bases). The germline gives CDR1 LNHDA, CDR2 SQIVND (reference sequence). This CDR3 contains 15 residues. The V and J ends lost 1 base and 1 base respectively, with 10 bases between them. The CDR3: CASSIGGSFQETQYF. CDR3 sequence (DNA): TGTGCCAGTAGTATAGGAGGGAGCTTCCAAGAGACCCAGTACTTC.

CDR3 region: CATSWGPKRSSGANVLTF. The CDR3 DNA sequence: TGTGCAACGAGCTGGGGCCCAAAAAGGTCCTCTGGGGCCAACGTCCTGACTTTC. The chain couples TRBV30 to TRBJ2-6; maybe TRBD1 (5 bases). CDR1 is GTSNPN and CDR2 is SVGIG in the germline V gene (reference sequence). The CDR3 consists of 18 residues.

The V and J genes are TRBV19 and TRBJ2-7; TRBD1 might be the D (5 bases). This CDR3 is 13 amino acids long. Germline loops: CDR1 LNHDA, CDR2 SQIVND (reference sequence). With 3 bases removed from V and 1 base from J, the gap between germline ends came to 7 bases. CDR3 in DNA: TGTGCCAGTAGTATGACAGCTTCCTACGAGCAGTACTTC. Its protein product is CASSMTASYEQYF.

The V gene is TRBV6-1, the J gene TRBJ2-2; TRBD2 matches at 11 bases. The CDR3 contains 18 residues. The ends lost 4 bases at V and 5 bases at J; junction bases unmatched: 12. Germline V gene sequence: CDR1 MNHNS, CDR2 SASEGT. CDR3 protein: CASSGGKTSGRNTGELFF. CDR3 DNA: TGTGCCAGCAGTGGAGGGAAAACTAGCGGGAGAAATACCGGGGAGCTGTTTTTT.

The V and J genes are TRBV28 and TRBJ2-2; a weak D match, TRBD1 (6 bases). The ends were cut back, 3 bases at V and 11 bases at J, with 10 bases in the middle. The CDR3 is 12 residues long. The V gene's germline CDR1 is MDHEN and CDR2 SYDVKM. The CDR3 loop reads CASSFRGDELFF. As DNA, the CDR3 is TGTGCCAGCAGTTTCAGGGGCGACGAGCTGTTTTTT.

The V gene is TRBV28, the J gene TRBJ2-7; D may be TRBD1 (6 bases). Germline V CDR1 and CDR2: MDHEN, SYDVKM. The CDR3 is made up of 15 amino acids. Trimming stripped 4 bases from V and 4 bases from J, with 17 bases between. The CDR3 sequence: CASSSPQKQGYEQYF. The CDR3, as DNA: TGTGCCAGCAGTTCCCCTCAAAAACAGGGATACGAGCAGTACTTC.

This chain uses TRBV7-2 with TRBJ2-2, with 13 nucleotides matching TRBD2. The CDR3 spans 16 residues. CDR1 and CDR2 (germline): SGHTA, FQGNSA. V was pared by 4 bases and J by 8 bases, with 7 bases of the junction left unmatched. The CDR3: CASSSGLAGSLGELFF. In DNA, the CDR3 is TGTGCCAGCAGCTCGGGACTAGCGGGAAGCCTAGGGGAGCTGTTTTTT.

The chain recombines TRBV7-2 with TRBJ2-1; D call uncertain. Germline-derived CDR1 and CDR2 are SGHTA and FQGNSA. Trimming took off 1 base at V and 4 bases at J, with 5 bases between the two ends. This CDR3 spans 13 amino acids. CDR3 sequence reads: CASSLEQYNEQFF. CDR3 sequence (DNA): TGTGCCAGCAGCTTAGAACAGTACAATGAGCAGTTCTTC.

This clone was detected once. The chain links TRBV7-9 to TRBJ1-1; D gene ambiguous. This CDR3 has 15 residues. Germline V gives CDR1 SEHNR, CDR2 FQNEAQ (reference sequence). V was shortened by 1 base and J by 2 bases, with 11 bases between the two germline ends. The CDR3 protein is CASSLDRAGNTEAFF. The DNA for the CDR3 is TGTGCCAGCAGCTTAGACAGAGCTGGAAACACTGAAGCTTTCTTT.

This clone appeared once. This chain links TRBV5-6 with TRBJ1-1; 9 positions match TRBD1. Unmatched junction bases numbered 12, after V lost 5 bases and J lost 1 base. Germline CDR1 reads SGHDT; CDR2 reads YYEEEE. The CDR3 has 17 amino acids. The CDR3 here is CASSFYLGQGPNTEAFF. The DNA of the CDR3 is TGTGCCAGCAGTTTCTATTTGGGACAGGGACCGAACACTGAAGCTTTCTTT.

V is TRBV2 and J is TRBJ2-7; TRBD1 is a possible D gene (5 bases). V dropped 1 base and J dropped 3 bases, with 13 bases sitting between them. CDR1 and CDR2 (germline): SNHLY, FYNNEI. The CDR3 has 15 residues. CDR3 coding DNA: TGTGCCAGCAGTGAAGATCGGCAGGGATACTACGAGCAGTACTTC. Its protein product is CASSEDRQGYYEQYF.

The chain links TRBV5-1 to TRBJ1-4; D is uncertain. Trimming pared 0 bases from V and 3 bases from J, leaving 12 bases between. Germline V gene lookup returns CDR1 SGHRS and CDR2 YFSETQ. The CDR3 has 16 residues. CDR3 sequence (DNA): TGCGCCAGCAGCTTGGATGTGGTTGGGGCTAATGAAAAACTGTTTTTT. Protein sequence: CASSLDVVGANEKLFF. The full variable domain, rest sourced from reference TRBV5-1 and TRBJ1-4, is KAGVTQTPRYLIKTRGQQVTLSCSPISGHRSVSWYQQTPGQGLQFLFEYFSETQRNKGNFPGRFSGRQFSNSRSEMNVSTLELGDSALYLCASSLDVVGANEKLFFGSGTQLSVL.

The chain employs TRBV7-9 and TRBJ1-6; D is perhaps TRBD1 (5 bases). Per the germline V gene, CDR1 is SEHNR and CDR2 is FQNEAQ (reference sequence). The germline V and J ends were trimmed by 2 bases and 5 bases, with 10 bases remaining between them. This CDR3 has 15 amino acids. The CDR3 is CASSLNQGNNSPLHF. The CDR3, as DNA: TGTGCCAGCAGCTTAAATCAGGGAAATAATTCACCCCTCCACTTT.

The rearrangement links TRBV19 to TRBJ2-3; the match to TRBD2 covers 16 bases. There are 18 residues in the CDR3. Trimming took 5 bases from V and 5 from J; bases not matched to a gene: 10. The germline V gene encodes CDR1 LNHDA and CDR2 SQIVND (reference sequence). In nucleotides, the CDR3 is TGTGCCAGTAGTTCCTCCGGGACTAGCGGGAGGGCGGGAGATACGCAGTATTTT. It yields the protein CASSSSGTSGRAGDTQYF.

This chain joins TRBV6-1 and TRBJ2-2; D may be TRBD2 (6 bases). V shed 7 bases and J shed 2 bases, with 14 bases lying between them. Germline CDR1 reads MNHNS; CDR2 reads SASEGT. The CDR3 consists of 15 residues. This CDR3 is CASTHGGLNTGELFF. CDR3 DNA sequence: TGTGCCAGCACTCATGGGGGACTTAACACCGGGGAGCTGTTTTTT.

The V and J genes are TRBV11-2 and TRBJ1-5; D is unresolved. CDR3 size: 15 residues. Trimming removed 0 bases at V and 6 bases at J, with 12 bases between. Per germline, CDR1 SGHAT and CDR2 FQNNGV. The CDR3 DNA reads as TGTGCCAGCAGCTTAGATGGAGCAGTAGGTCAGCCCCAGCATTTT. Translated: CASSLDGAVGQPQHF.

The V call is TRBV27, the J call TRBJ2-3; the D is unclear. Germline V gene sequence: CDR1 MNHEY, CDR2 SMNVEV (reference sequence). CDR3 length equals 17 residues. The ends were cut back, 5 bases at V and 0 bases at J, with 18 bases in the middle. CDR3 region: CASSPRPAGTSTDTQYF. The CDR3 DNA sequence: TGTGCCAGCAGTCCTCGACCGGCCGGAACTAGCACAGATACGCAGTATTTT.